These T cell receptor beta chains were read from a single sample in a study of T cells after yellow fever vaccination. TCRdb re-called the 5' RACE reads through MiXCR, storing one row per CDR3 protein. The sample consists of hundreds of thousands of distinct CDR3 sequences, roughly 12% of them appearing once. The starting material was PBMCs, obtained on the day of the yellow fever booster vaccination. These receptors all come from a man in his thirties or forties who received the YFV17D yellow fever vaccine. The CDR3 runs from the conserved cysteine through the conserved F or W. The D gene is left open where the match is weak. Expanded clones are given a class, and other clones once, few, many or no size at all.

D,J,V,size,DNA,CDR3
TRBD1,TRBJ2-5,TRBV5-6,few,TGTGCCAGCAGCTTTTACGGACAGGGCGAAGAGACCCAGTACTTC,CASSFYGQGEETQYF
TRBD2,TRBJ2-7,TRBV9,few,TGTGCCAGCAGCCCCAACTTGGGCGGGGGTTACGAGCAGTACTTC,CASSPNLGGGYEQYF
-,TRBJ2-3,TRBV12-3/TRBV12-4,-,TGTGCCAGCAGAGGACTGGTGGAACTCACAGATACGCAGTATTTT,CASRGLVELTDTQYF
-,TRBJ2-2,TRBV18,few,TGTGCCAGCTCCGCGGACAGAAGCACCGGGGAGCTGTTTTTT,CASSADRSTGELFF
-,TRBJ2-7,TRBV18,few,TGTGCCAGCTCATTCCAAAAGGAGGGCAAATACGAGCAGTACTTC,CASSFQKEGKYEQYF
-,TRBJ1-4,TRBV5-1,few,TGCGCCAGCAGCTTGGCCCGTCGATATGAAAAACTGTTTTTT,CASSLARRYEKLFF
TRBD2,TRBJ2-2,TRBV7-2,few,TGTGCCAGCAGCTTAGCGGGAGGGCCTTCCGGGGAGCTGTTTTTT,CASSLAGGPSGELFF
-,TRBJ2-3,TRBV20-1,-,TGCAGTGCTAGAGTCTTGGGTGGGAGACCCACAGATACGCAGTATTTT,CSARVLGGRPTDTQYF
-,TRBJ1-6,TRBV20-1,once,TGCTGTGCTAGGGGGAAGTGGAGCTCCTATAATTCACCCCTCCACTTT,CCARGKWSSYNSPLHF
TRBD1,TRBJ2-7,TRBV7-9,few,TGTGCCAGCAGCCGAAGACAGGGCACCTACGAGCAGTACTTC,CASSRRQGTYEQYF
-,TRBJ1-1,TRBV12-3/TRBV12-4,few,TGTGCCAGCAGTTTAGGTGATCTGAACACTGAAGCTTTCTTT,CASSLGDLNTEAFF
TRBD2,TRBJ2-1,TRBV18,-,TGTGCCAGCTCACAAACTAGCGGGAGTCTGAAGACCTACAATGAGCAGTTCTTC,CASSQTSGSLKTYNEQFF
-,TRBJ1-2,TRBV6-5,few,TGTGCCAGCAGTTATGACAGGTTTGGCTCTGGCTACACCTTC,CASSYDRFGSGYTF
-,TRBJ2-7,TRBV7-2,-,TGTGCCAGCAGCTCCGCCGGGACTCAGACCTACGAGCAGTACTTC,CASSSAGTQTYEQYF
-,TRBJ1-5,TRBV21-1,-,TGTGCCAGCAGCAAAGCTCGGGTGGGACGAGGGTATAGCAATCAGCCCCAGCATTTT,CASSKARVGRGYSNQPQHF
-,TRBJ1-5,TRBV10-3,few,TGTGCCATCGGCTCGCAGACAGATCAGCCCCAGCATTTT,CAIGSQTDQPQHF
TRBD2,TRBJ2-1,TRBV20-1,-,TGCAGTGCTAGGTTGGTGCTAGCGGGAAAGAGGGACTACAATGAGCAGTTCTTC,CSARLVLAGKRDYNEQFF
TRBD1,TRBJ2-5,TRBV7-2,-,TGTGCCAGCACCTACGGGCACAGGGGTGAGACCCAGTACTTC,CASTYGHRGETQYF
TRBD2,TRBJ2-1,TRBV18,few,TGTGCCAGCTCTAGCGGGATCTCCAATGAGCAGTTCTTC,CASSSGISNEQFF
-,TRBJ2-1,TRBV29-1,-,TGCAGCGTTGATACCTACAATGAGCAGTTCTTC,CSVDTYNEQFF
-,TRBJ2-5,TRBV20-1,-,TGCAGTGCTAATCCACCCGTCGAAGAGACCCAGTACTTC,CSANPPVEETQYF
-,TRBJ1-1,TRBV6-2/TRBV6-3,few,TGTGCCAGCAAGACGGGAAACATGAACACTGAAGCTTTCTTT,CASKTGNMNTEAFF
TRBD1,TRBJ2-1,TRBV7-2,many,TGTGCCAGCAGCGCACAGGGGTACTACAATGAGCAGTTCTTC,CASSAQGYYNEQFF
TRBD2,TRBJ2-3,TRBV6-1,-,TGTGCCAGCAAAGCAGCGGGAACTACAGATACGCAGTATTTT,CASKAAGTTDTQYF
TRBD2,TRBJ2-5,TRBV7-2,-,TGTGCCAGCACCCTGGGGGGGATCGGGGAGACCCAGTACTTC,CASTLGGIGETQYF
-,TRBJ2-1,TRBV11-1,-,TGTGCCAGCAGCCTCAGACCGGGAGCAATTAGCTCCTACAATGAGCAGTTCTTC,CASSLRPGAISSYNEQFF
TRBD2,TRBJ2-1,TRBV18,-,TGTGCCAGCTCACCACTGGCGGGAGGGCCGGCCAATGAGCAGTTCTTC,CASSPLAGGPANEQFF
TRBD1,TRBJ1-4,TRBV4-2,few,TGTGCCAGCAGCCAAGATCCGGACAGGGGTGAAAAACTGTTTTTT,CASSQDPDRGEKLFF
-,TRBJ2-2,TRBV9,-,TGTGCCAGCAGCGTAGAGACTACAGCCGGGGAGCTGTTTTTT,CASSVETTAGELFF
TRBD1,TRBJ2-1,TRBV24-1,-,TGTGCCACCAGTGATCCCACGGGACAGGGTGGCCATGAGCAGTTCTTC,CATSDPTGQGGHEQFF
TRBD2,TRBJ2-3,TRBV28,-,TGTGCCAGCAGTCAACTTGGACTAGCGGGACAGGATACGCAGTATTTT,CASSQLGLAGQDTQYF
-,TRBJ2-7,TRBV20-1,few,TGCAGTGCTACTCAAAGCTACGAGCAGTACTTC,CSATQSYEQYF
-,TRBJ1-6,TRBV18,-,TGTGCCAGCTCATCGGGACTTCCGTCTGGCTCACCCCTCCACTTT,CASSSGLPSGSPLHF
-,TRBJ1-5,TRBV19,-,TGTGCCAGTAAAGGACAGCAGTATAGCAATCAGCCCCAGCATTTT,CASKGQQYSNQPQHF
-,TRBJ2-6,TRBV6-2/TRBV6-3,-,TGTGCCAGCAGTCAGTCGACGGTCGGCTCTGGGGCCAACGTCCTGACTTTC,CASSQSTVGSGANVLTF
TRBD1,TRBJ2-1,TRBV12-3/TRBV12-4,few,TGTGCCAGCAGTTTTAACAGGGCCACAGGGGGTTACAATGAGCAGTTCTTC,CASSFNRATGGYNEQFF
TRBD1,TRBJ2-2,TRBV5-5,few,TGTGCCAGCAGCTTCGGACAGGGGACCCTTGGCGGGGAGCTGTTTTTT,CASSFGQGTLGGELFF
TRBD1,TRBJ2-1,TRBV7-2,-,TGTGCCAGCAGCTTAGTCGGGACAGGGGGGAGGAATGAGCAGTTCTTC,CASSLVGTGGRNEQFF
TRBD2,TRBJ2-1,TRBV9,-,TGTGCCAGCAGCGTCGGGGGACTAGCCCAAAATGAGCAGTTCTTC,CASSVGGLAQNEQFF
-,TRBJ1-4,TRBV11-2,few,TGTGCCAGCAGCTTAGGGGACATTGCTAATGAAAAACTGTTTTTT,CASSLGDIANEKLFF
-,TRBJ2-1,TRBV6-1,-,TGTGCCAGCAAACCGGGGCAGGTTACCTACAATGAGCAGTTCTTC,CASKPGQVTYNEQFF
-,TRBJ2-7,TRBV4-3,-,TGCGCCAGCTCCCAGTCCCTAGCAAGATACGAGCAGTACTTC,CASSQSLARYEQYF